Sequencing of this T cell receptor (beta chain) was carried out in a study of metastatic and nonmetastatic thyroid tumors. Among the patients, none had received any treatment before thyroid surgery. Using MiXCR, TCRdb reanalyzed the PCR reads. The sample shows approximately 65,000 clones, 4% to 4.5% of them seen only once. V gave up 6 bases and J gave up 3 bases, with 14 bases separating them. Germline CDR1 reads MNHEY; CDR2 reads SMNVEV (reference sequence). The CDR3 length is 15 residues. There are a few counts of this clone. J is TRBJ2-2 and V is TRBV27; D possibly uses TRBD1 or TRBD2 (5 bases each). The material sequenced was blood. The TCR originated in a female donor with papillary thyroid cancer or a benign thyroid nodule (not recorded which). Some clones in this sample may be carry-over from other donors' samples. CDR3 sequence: CASSLGAGDTGELFF. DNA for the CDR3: TGTGCCAGCAGCTTAGGGGCCGGGGACACCGGGGAGCTGTTTTTT.